This T cell receptor beta chain was captured in a study of regulatory T cells in long-lasting Graves disease. Both iRepertoire HTBI primers and Arm-PCR of CDR3 regions were used to build the TCR beta libraries. TCRdb fed the multiplex PCR reads into MiXCR, producing one record per CDR3 protein. The sample includes about 330,000 distinct CDR3 sequences, 15% to 20% of them seen just once. The germline gives CDR1 SGHRS, CDR2 YFSETQ. The V segment lost 0 bases and the J segment 5 bases; nucleotides outside the gene matches: 10. The CDR3 spans 18 residues. The time point denotes: newly diagnosed GD, antithyroid drugs for less than 3 months. Following extraction of RNA from PBMCs, that RNA was used to make the TCR library. Regarding the study as a whole: Whereas new patients shared 950 to 1,000 public clonotypes, persistent patients shared more, at 2,500 to 3,500. Examination was confined to peripheral blood, excluding thyroid tissue. Accuracy might have suffered from few samples.

Note on this clonotype: Its antigen is unidentified.

These same records also appear under a second study, on T cells in Graves' hyperthyroidism and ophthalmopathy. Per that paper: The HTBI primer set was used in a first-round RT-PCR of the TCR CDR3.

This TCR was recovered from a woman aged 18-29 years with Graves disease. This specimen was peripheral blood mononuclear cells (PBMCs), taken at new diagnosis, from a patient treated with antithyroid drugs. This chain uses TRBV5-1 with TRBJ2-1; 11 nucleotides align to TRBD2. The CDR3 is CASSLALAGGPLDNEQFF. The CDR3 DNA reads TGCGCCAGCAGCTTGGCCCTAGCGGGGGGTCCCTTGGACAATGAGCAGTTCTTC.